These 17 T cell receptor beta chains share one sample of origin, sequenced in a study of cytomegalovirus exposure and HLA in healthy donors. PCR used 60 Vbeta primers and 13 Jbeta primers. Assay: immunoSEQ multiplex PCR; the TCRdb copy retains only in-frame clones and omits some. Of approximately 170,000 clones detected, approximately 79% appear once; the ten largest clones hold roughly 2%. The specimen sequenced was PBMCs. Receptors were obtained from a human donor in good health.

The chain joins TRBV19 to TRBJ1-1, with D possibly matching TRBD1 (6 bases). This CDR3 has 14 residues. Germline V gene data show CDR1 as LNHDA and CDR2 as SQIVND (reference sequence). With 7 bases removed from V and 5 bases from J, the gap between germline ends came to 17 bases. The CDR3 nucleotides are TGTGCCAGTACCGCTACGGGGGGCCGGACTGAAGCTTTCTTT. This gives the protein CASTATGGRTEAFF.

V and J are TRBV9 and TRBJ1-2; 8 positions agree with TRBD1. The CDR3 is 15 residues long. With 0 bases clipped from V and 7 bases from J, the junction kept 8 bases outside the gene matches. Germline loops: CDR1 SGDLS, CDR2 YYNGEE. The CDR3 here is CASSVDGQGQFGYTF. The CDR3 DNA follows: TGTGCCAGCAGCGTAGACGGACAGGGTCAATTTGGCTACACCTTC.

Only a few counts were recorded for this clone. CDR3 sequence: CASSYSTGSNSPLHF. For the CDR3, the DNA is TGTGCCAGCAGTTACTCGACAGGGAGTAATTCACCCCTCCACTTT. This rearrangement joins TRBV6-6 to TRBJ1-6; 7 bases agree with TRBD1. The germline gives CDR1 MNHNY, CDR2 SVGAGI (reference sequence). The V and J ends lost 0 bases and 6 bases, in that order; junction bases with no gene match: 2. The CDR3 loop spans 15 amino acids.

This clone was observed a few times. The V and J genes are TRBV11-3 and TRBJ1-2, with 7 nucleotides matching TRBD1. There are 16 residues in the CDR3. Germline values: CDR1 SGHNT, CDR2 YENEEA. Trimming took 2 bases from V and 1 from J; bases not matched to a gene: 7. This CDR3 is CASSLRTGVGNYGYTF. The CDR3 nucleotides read TGTGCCAGCAGCTTACGAACAGGGGTCGGTAACTATGGCTACACCTTC.

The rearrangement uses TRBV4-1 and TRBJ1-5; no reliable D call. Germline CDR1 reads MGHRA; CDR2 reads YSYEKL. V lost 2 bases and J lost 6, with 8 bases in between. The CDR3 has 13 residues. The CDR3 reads CASSQSPIQPQHF. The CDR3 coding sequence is TGCGCCAGCAGCCAAAGCCCAATTCAGCCCCAGCATTTT.

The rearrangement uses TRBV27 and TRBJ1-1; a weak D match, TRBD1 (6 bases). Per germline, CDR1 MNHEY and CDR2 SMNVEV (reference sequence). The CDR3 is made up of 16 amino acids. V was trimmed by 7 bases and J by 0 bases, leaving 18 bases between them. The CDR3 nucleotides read TGTGCCAGCAACCCCGGGACAACTGATATGAACACTGAAGCTTTCTTT. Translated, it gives CASNPGTTDMNTEAFF.

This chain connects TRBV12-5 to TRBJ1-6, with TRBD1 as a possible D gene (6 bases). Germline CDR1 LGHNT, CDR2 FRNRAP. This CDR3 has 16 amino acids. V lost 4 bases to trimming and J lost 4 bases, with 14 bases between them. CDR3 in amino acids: CASGSGGGSYNSPLHF. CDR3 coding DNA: TGTGCTAGTGGTTCTGGGGGGGGCAGTTATAATTCACCCCTCCACTTT.

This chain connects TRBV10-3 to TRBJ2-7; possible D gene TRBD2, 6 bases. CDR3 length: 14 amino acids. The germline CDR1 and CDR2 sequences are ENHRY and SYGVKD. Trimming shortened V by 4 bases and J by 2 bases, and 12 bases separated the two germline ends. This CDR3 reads CAISGGGVAYEQYF. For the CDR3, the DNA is TGTGCCATCAGTGGGGGCGGGGTCGCCTACGAGCAGTACTTC.

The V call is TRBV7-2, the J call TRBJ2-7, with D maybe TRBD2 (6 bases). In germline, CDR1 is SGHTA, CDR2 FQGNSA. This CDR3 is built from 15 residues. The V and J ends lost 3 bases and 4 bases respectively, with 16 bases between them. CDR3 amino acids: CASSFSRGKDYEQYF. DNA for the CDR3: TGTGCCAGCAGCTTTTCTCGGGGGAAAGATTACGAGCAGTACTTC.

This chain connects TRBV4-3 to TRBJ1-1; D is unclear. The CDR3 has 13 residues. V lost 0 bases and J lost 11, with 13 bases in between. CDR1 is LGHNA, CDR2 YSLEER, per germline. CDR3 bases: TGCGCCAGCAGCCAAGATTCAGGTGGGTCGGCTTTCTTT. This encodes CASSQDSGGSAFF.

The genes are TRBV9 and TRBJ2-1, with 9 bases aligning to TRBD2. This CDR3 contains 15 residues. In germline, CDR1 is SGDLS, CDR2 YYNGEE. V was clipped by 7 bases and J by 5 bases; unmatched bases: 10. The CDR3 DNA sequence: TGTGCCAGCGGATTACCGGGACTAGCTGACAATGAGCAGTTCTTC. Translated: CASGLPGLADNEQFF.

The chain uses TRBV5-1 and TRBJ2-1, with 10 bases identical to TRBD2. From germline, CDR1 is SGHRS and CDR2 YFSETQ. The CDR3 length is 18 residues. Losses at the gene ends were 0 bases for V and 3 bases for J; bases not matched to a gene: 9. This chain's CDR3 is CASSLGLSSGGVYNEQFF. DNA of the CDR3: TGCGCCAGCAGCTTGGGGCTATCCAGCGGGGGGGTCTACAATGAGCAGTTCTTC.

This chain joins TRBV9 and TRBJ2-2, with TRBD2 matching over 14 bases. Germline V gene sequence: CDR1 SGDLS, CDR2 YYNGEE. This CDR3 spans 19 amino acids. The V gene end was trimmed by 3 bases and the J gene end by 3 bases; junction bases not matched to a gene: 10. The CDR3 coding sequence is TGTGCCAGCAGCGGAGGGGGGACTAGCGGGGGAGGGGACACCGGGGAGCTGTTTTTT. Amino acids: CASSGGGTSGGGDTGELFF.

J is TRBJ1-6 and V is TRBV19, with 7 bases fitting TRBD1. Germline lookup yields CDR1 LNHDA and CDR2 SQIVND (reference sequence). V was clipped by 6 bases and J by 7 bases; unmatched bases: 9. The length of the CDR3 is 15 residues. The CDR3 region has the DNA TGTGCCAGTAGGACCAAGACAGGGACGAATTCACCCCTCCACTTT. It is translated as CASRTKTGTNSPLHF. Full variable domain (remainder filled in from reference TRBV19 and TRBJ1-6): DGGITQSPKYLFRKEGQNVTLSCEQNLNHDAMYWYRQDPGQGLRLIYYSQIVNDFQKGDIAEGYSVSREKKESFPLTVTSAQKNPTAFYLCASRTKTGTNSPLHFGNGTRLTVT.

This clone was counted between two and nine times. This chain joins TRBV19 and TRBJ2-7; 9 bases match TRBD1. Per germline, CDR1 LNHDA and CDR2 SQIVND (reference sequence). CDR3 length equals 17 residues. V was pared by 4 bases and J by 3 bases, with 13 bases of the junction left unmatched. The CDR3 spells CASSTPTPGTGIYEQYF. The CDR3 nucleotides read TGTGCCAGTAGTACACCTACCCCCGGGACAGGGATCTACGAGCAGTACTTC.

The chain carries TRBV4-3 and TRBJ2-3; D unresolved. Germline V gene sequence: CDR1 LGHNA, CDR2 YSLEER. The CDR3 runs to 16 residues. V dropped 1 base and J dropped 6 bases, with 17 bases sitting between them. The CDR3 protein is CASSQASFNDIDTQYF. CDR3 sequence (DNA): TGCGCCAGCAGCCAAGCTTCGTTTAATGACATTGATACGCAGTATTTT.

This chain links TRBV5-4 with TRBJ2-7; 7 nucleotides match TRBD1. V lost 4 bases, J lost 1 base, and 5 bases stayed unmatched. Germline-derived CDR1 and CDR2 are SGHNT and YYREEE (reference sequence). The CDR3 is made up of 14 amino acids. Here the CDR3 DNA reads TGTGCCAGCAGCCAAGACAGGGCTTCCTACGAGCAGTACTTC. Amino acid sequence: CASSQDRASYEQYF.